The 20 T cell receptor beta chains presented below share a single source sample, sequenced in a study of shared clonotypes between healthy human individuals. Assay used: immunoSEQ multiplex PCR; TCRdb lists only in-frame clones, some missing. Of roughly 1 million clones listed, about 70% are singletons. Material: memory CD4+ T cells sorted from blood. As for subset: CD45RA-negative fraction. The receptor set was obtained from a man younger than 35 in good health.

The chain couples TRBV27 to TRBJ2-7; 8 bases are a match to TRBD1. CDR3 length equals 15 residues. Trimming removed 4 bases from V and 0 bases from J; junction bases left unmatched: 5. The germline CDR1 and CDR2 sequences are MNHEY and SMNVEV (reference sequence). CDR3 amino acids: CASSSQGGYSYEQYF. The CDR3 nucleotides read TGTGCCAGCAGTTCACAGGGGGGCTACTCCTACGAGCAGTACTTC.

V usage is TRBV30 and J usage is TRBJ1-2, with 7 positions matching TRBD1. This CDR3 comprises 14 residues. Germline V gene lookup returns CDR1 GTSNPN and CDR2 SVGIG (reference sequence). Trimming took 4 bases from V and 7 from J; bases not matched to a gene: 12. The CDR3 spells CAWTTQGGARGYTF. Here the CDR3 DNA reads TGTGCCTGGACGACCCAGGGGGGGGCGCGTGGCTACACCTTC.

This sequence joins TRBV6-1 and TRBJ2-2; D is uncertain. Trimming pared 7 bases from V and 5 bases from J, leaving 14 bases between. Germline CDR1 reads MNHNS; CDR2 reads SASEGT. There are 14 residues in the CDR3. The chain's CDR3 is CASMGNGRTGELFF. CDR3 nucleotides: TGTGCCAGCATGGGGAACGGGCGTACCGGGGAGCTGTTTTTT.

This clone has a single count. The same CDR3 can be traced to other DNA sequences in this sample. The V and J genes are TRBV2 and TRBJ2-1; D uncertain. V gave up 6 bases and J gave up 5 bases, with 5 bases separating them. Per germline, CDR1 SNHLY and CDR2 FYNNEI. This CDR3 region has 11 residues. CDR3 loop: CASSVNNEQFF. CDR3 bases: TGTGCCAGCAGCGTAAACAATGAGCAGTTCTTC.

The chain joins TRBV2 to TRBJ2-7; TRBD2 matches at 8 bases. The CDR3 is 12 amino acids. The germline V gene has CDR1 SNHLY and CDR2 FYNNEI. J lost 9 bases, V lost 11 bases, and 12 bases had no gene match. CDR3 nucleotides: TGTGCCGGAAGCGGGGGCTACGATTCGCAGTACTTC. This sequence encodes CAGSGGYDSQYF.

A word on this clone: The identical CDR3 is also encoded by other nucleotide sequences in the sample. The chain carries TRBV2 and TRBJ2-1; 11 nucleotides line up with TRBD2. This CDR3 spans 14 amino acids. J lost 4 bases, V lost 8 bases, and 4 bases had no gene match. Germline V gene data show CDR1 as SNHLY and CDR2 as FYNNEI. CDR3: CASSGTSGYNEQFF. CDR3 nucleotide sequence: TGTGCCAGCTCCGGGACTAGCGGTTACAATGAGCAGTTCTTC.

The chain has TRBV19 and TRBJ1-2; no reliable D call. This CDR3 is 14 amino acids long. V was trimmed by 6 bases and J by 3 bases, leaving 14 bases between them. Germline V gene sequence: CDR1 LNHDA, CDR2 SQIVND (reference sequence). Written as DNA, the CDR3 is TGTGCCAGTAGAGGTTTAGGAGATCACTATGGCTACACCTTC. This translates into CASRGLGDHYGYTF.

This clone was counted between two and nine times. The chain links TRBV15 to TRBJ2-1, with D possibly TRBD1 on 6 matching bases. The V end lost 0 bases, the J end lost 5 bases, and 11 bases lay between the germline ends. The CDR3 consists of 15 residues. The germline V gene has CDR1 LNHNV and CDR2 YYDKDF (reference sequence). The CDR3: CATSRDGQGHNEQFF. The CDR3 bases are TGTGCCACCAGCAGAGATGGGCAGGGGCACAATGAGCAGTTCTTC.

The chain has TRBV4-1 and TRBJ2-7; 10 bases are a match to TRBD1. V dropped 0 bases and J dropped 12; count of bases not matched to a gene: 8. The germline CDR1 and CDR2 sequences are MGHRA and YSYEKL. The CDR3 loop spans 14 amino acids. The CDR3 sequence is CASSQEVGQGVLYF. DNA for the CDR3: TGCGCCAGCAGCCAAGAAGTCGGACAGGGGGTCTTGTACTTC.

This chain uses TRBV14 with TRBJ1-6; 7 bases line up with TRBD1. Germline trimming cut 4 bases from V and 3 bases from J; bases unmatched to any gene: 6. The CDR3 totals 16 residues. CDR1 SGHDN and CDR2 FVKESK come from the germline V gene. The DNA for the CDR3 is TGTGCCAGCAGCCGGACAGGCTTAATCTATAATTCACCCCTCCACTTT. It is translated as CASSRTGLIYNSPLHF.

V usage is TRBV6-1 and J usage is TRBJ1-4; D might be TRBD1 (6 bases). The V gene's germline CDR1 is MNHNS and CDR2 SASEGT. V lost 6 bases to trimming and J lost 1 base, with 12 bases between them. The CDR3 consists of 15 residues. The CDR3 here is CASSEGGITNEKLFF. The CDR3 DNA follows: TGTGCCAGCAGCGAGGGGGGGATAACTAATGAAAAACTGTTTTTT.

The chain employs TRBV7-9 and TRBJ1-2; possibly TRBD1 for D (5 bases). CDR1 and CDR2 (germline): SEHNR, FQNEAQ (reference sequence). CDR3 length: 13 residues. V shed 4 bases and J shed 3 bases, with 9 bases lying between them. CDR3 nucleotide sequence: TGTGCCAGCAGCTCGACAGAAGACTATGGCTACACCTTC. It yields the protein CASSSTEDYGYTF.

The chain is built from TRBV27 and TRBJ1-1; D might be TRBD1 (6 bases). V dropped 1 base and J dropped 3 bases, with 15 bases sitting between them. Germline CDR1 MNHEY, CDR2 SMNVEV (reference sequence). This CDR3 is built from 16 residues. The CDR3 is CASSLLAGVRYTEAFF. Written as DNA, the CDR3 is TGTGCCAGCAGTTTATTGGCAGGGGTTAGGTACACTGAAGCTTTCTTT.

V gene TRBV2 combines with J gene TRBJ2-2, with D unresolved. This CDR3 is built from 13 residues. CDR1 SNHLY and CDR2 FYNNEI come from the germline V gene. V lost 6 bases to trimming and J lost 6 bases, with 11 bases between them. CDR3 bases: TGTGCCAGCAGCGTCCAGAGAGCCGGGGAGCTGTTTTTT. It translates to CASSVQRAGELFF. The full variable domain, in which reference TRBV2 and TRBJ2-2 provide the parts outside the CDR3, is EPEVTQTPSHQVTQMGQEVILRCVPISNHLYFYWYRQILGQKVEFLVSFYNNEISEKSEIFDDQFSVERPDGSNFTLKIRSTKLEDSAMYFCASSVQRAGELFFGEGSRLTVL.

The CDR3 here is CASSPRAQGSEETQYF. CDR3 sequence (DNA): TGCGCCAGCAGCCCCAGGGCCCAGGGGTCCGAAGAGACCCAGTACTTC. The gene calls are TRBV4-1 and TRBJ2-5, with D maybe TRBD1 (6 bases). The germline CDR1 and CDR2 sequences are MGHRA and YSYEKL. The V end lost 4 bases, the J end lost 3 bases, and 18 bases lay between the germline ends. The CDR3 runs to 16 residues.

Concerning this clone itself: Additional DNA sequences in this sample encode the identical CDR3. V is TRBV6-6 and J is TRBJ2-5, with D unclear. CDR3 length equals 12 residues. CDR1 MNHNY and CDR2 SVGAGI come from the germline V gene (reference sequence). V dropped 0 bases and J dropped 5 bases, with 4 bases sitting between them. CDR3 sequence reads: CASSYSKETQYF. CDR3 in DNA: TGTGCCAGCAGTTACTCGAAGGAGACCCAGTACTTC.

This clone was observed once. The chain is built from TRBV5-6 and TRBJ2-4; maybe TRBD2 (7 bases). The germline V gene encodes CDR1 SGHDT and CDR2 YYEEEE. This CDR3 comprises 15 residues. V gave up 4 bases and J gave up 5 bases, with 16 bases separating them. The CDR3 loop is CASSAGGGAQNIQYF. The CDR3 DNA reads TGTGCCAGCAGCGCCGGAGGGGGGGCCCAAAACATTCAGTACTTC.

This clone was detected once. This sequence joins TRBV5-4 and TRBJ2-5; TRBD2 matches 10 bases. V lost 0 bases to trimming and J lost 1 base; unmatched junction nucleotides: 6. The germline V gene has CDR1 SGHNT and CDR2 YYREEE (reference sequence). This CDR3 comprises 17 residues. CDR3 residues: CASSLGGSGRIQETQYF. In DNA form, the CDR3 reads TGTGCCAGCAGCTTGGGCGGTAGCGGGAGGATCCAAGAGACCCAGTACTTC.

This chain joins TRBV7-2 and TRBJ2-2, with 8 positions matching TRBD1. Per germline, CDR1 SGHTA and CDR2 FQGNSA. The CDR3 is 17 amino acids. V trimming: 1 base; J trimming: 2 bases; junction bases outside the gene matches: 6. DNA of the CDR3: TGTGCCAGCAGCTTAGGGCCCCAGGGGGCCAACACCGGGGAGCTGTTTTTT. Its translation: CASSLGPQGANTGELFF.

Ten or more counts support this clone. The V call is TRBV19, the J call TRBJ2-7; 8 nucleotides match TRBD1. Germline V gene lookup returns CDR1 LNHDA and CDR2 SQIVND (reference sequence). The CDR3 has 16 amino acids. The trim removed 5 bases at V and 3 bases at J, leaving 12 bases unmatched. The CDR3 DNA reads as TGTGCCAGTAGTCCGGGACAGGCAAACCAAATCTACGAGCAGTACTTC. Translating it yields CASSPGQANQIYEQYF. The whole variable domain, filled in from reference TRBV19 and TRBJ2-7, reads DGGITQSPKYLFRKEGQNVTLSCEQNLNHDAMYWYRQDPGQGLRLIYYSQIVNDFQKGDIAEGYSVSREKKESFPLTVTSAQKNPTAFYLCASSPGQANQIYEQYFGPGTRLTVT.